The source of this T cell receptor beta chain is a study of Graves' ophthalmopathy and Graves' hyperthyroidism. TCR beta CDR3 regions were amplified from RNA transcripts. RT-PCR in the first round used HTBI primers; a second-round multiplex PCR followed. TCRdb used MiXCR to reprocess the multiplex PCR reads, holding one entry per CDR3 protein. The table includes approximately 210,000 distinct CDR3 sequences, around 28% detected once. V lost 2 bases and J lost 3, with 10 bases in between. This CDR3 comprises 15 residues. Looked up from germline, CDR1 is MDHEN and CDR2 is SYDVKM. The table lists this clonotype with many counts.

The clonotype comes from a man aged 50 to 59 with Graves' ophthalmopathy. Sequencing was performed on peripheral blood. This chain connects TRBV28 to TRBJ2-2; a weak D match, TRBD2 (5 bases). The CDR3: CASSLQASYTGELFF. The DNA for the CDR3 is TGTGCCAGCAGTTTACAGGCTAGCTACACCGGGGAGCTGTTTTTT.